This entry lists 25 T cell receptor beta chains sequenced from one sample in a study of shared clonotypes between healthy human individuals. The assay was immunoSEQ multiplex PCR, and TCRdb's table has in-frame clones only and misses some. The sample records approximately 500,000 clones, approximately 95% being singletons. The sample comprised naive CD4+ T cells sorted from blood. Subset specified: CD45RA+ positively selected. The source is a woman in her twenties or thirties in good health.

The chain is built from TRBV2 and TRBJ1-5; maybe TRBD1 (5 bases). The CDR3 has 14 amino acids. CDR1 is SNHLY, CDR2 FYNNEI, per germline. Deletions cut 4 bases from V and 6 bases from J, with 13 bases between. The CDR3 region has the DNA TGTGCCAGCAGTGTCAGGGATCGGGCTCAGCCCCAGCATTTT. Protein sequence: CASSVRDRAQPQHF.

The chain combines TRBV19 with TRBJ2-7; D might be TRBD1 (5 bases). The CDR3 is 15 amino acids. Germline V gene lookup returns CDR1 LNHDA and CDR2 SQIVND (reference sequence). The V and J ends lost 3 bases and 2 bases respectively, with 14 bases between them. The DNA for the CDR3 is TGTGCCAGTAGTATGACAGCTACTACGACCTACGAGCAGTACTTC. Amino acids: CASSMTATTTYEQYF.

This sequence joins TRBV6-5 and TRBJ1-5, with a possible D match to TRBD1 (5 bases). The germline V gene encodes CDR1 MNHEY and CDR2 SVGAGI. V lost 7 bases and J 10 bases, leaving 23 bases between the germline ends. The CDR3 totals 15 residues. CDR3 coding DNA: TGTGCCAGCACCATCGGGTGGGGGGAAAATGAACCCCAGCATTTT. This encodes CASTIGWGENEPQHF.

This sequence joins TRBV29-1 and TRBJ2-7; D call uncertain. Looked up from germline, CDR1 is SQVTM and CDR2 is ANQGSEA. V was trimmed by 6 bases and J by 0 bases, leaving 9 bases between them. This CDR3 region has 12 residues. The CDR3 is CSVRISSYEQYF. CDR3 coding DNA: TGCAGCGTGCGTATAAGCTCCTACGAGCAGTACTTC.

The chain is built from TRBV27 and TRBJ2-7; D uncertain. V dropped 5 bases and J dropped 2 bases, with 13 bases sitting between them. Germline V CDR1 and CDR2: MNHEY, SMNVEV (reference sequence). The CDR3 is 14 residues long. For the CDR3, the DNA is TGTGCCAGCAGTCCGAGCTGGGATACCTACGAGCAGTACTTC. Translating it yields CASSPSWDTYEQYF.

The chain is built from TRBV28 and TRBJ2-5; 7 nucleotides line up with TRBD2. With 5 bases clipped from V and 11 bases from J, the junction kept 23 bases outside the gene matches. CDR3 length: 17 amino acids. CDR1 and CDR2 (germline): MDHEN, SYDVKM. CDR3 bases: TGTGCCAGCAGTGTCCGACCCCTAGCGAGCCGTACGCGGGAGCAGTACTTC. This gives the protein CASSVRPLASRTREQYF.

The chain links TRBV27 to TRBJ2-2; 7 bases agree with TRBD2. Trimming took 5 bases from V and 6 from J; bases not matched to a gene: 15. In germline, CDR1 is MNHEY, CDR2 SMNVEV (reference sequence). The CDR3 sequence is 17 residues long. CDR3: CASSPLWGGPLAGELFF. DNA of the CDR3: TGTGCCAGCAGTCCACTTTGGGGAGGGCCGTTGGCCGGGGAGCTGTTTTTT.

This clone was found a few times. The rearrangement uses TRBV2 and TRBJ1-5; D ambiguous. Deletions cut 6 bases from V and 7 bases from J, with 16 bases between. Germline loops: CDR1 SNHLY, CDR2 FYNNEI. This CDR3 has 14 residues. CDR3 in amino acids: CASSGTTAAQPQHF. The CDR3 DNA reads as TGTGCCAGCAGCGGAACGACCGCCGCCCAGCCCCAGCATTTT.

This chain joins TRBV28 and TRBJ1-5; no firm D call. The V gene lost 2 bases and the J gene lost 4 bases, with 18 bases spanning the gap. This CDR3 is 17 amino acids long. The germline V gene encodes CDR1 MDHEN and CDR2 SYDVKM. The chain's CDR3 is CASSLLGRGRYNQPQHF. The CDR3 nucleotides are TGTGCCAGCAGTTTACTCGGTAGAGGGAGGTATAATCAGCCCCAGCATTTT.

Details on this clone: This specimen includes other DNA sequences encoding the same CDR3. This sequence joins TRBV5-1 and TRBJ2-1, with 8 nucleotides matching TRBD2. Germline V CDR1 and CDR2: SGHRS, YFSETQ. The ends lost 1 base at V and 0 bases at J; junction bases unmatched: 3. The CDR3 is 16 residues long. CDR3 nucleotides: TGCGCCAGCAGCTTGACTAGCGGAAGCTCCTACAATGAGCAGTTCTTC. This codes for CASSLTSGSSYNEQFF.

The CDR3 spells CASSSLTGGLNEQFF. CDR3 in DNA: TGTGCCAGCAGCTCCCTGACAGGGGGTCTCAATGAGCAGTTCTTC. The V call is TRBV7-3, the J call TRBJ2-1, with 9 bases aligning to TRBD1. The CDR3 spans 15 residues. Per germline, CDR1 SGHTA and CDR2 FQGTGA. J was trimmed by 6 bases and V by 4 bases; bases with no gene match: 7.

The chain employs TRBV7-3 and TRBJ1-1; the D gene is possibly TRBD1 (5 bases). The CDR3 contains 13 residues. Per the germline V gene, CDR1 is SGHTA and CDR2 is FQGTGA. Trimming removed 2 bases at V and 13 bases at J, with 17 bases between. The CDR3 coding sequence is TGTGCCAGCAGCTTAGGGGACGGCCGCGAGATTTTCTTT. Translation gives CASSLGDGREIFF. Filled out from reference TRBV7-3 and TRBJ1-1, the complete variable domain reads GAGVSQTPSNKVTEKGKYVELRCDPISGHTALYWYRQSLGQGPEFLIYFQGTGAADDSGLPNDRFFAVRPEGSVSTLKIQRTERGDSAVYLCASSLGDGREIFFGQGTRLTVV.

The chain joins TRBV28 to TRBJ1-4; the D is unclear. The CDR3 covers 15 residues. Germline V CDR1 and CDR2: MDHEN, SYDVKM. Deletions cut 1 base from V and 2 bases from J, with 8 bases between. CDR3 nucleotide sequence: TGTGCCAGCAGTTTATCCTCGGGGACTAATGAAAAACTGTTTTTT. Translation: CASSLSSGTNEKLFF.

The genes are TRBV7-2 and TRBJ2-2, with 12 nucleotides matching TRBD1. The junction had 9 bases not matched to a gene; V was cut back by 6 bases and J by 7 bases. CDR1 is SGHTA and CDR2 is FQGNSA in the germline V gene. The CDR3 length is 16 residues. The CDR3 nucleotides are TGTGCCAGCAGAGACCGGGACAGGGGGCGCGGCGGGGAGCTGTTTTTT. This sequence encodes CASRDRDRGRGGELFF.

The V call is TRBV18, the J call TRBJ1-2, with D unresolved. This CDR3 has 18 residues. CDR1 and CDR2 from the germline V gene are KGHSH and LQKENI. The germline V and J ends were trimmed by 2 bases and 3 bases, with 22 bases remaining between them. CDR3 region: CASSPWGGLVGFDYGYTF. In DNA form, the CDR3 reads TGTGCCAGCTCACCATGGGGAGGGCTTGTCGGTTTTGACTATGGCTACACCTTC. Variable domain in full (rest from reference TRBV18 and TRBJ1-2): NAGVMQNPRHLVRRRGQEARLRCSPMKGHSHVYWYRQLPEEGLKFMVYLQKENIIDESGMPKERFSAEFPKEGPSILRIQQVVRGDSAAYFCASSPWGGLVGFDYGYTFGSGTRLTVV.

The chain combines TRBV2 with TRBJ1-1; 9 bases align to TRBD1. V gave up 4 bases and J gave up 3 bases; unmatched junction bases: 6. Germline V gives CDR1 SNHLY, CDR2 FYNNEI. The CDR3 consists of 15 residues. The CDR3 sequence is CASSAQGAVDTEAFF. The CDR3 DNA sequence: TGTGCCAGCAGTGCACAGGGGGCGGTGGACACTGAAGCTTTCTTT.

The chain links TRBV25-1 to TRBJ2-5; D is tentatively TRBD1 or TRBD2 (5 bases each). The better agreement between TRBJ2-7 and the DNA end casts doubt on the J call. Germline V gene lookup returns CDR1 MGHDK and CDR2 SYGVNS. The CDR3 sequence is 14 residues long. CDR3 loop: CASSRDRPNYEQYF. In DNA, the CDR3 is TGTGCCAGCAGTCGGGACCGTCCTAACTACGAGCAGTACTTC.

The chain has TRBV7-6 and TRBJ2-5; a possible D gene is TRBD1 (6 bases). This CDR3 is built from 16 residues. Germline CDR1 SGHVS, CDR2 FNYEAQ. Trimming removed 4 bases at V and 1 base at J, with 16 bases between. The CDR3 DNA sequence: TGTGCCAGCAGCTCATGGACAGTCCAAATCCAAGAGACCCAGTACTTC. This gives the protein CASSSWTVQIQETQYF.

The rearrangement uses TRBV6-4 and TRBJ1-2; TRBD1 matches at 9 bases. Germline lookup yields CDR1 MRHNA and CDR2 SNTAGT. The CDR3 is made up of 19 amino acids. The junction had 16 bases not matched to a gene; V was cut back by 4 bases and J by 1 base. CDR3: CASSALYRDRADYNYGYTF. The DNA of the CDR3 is TGTGCCAGCAGTGCCTTGTACCGGGACAGGGCCGATTATAACTATGGCTACACCTTC.

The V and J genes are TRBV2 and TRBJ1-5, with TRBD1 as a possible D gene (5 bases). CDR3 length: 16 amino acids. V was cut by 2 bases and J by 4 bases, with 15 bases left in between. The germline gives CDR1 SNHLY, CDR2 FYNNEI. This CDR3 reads CASSETGLPGNQPQHF. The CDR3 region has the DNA TGTGCCAGCAGTGAAACTGGGCTACCAGGGAATCAGCCCCAGCATTTT.

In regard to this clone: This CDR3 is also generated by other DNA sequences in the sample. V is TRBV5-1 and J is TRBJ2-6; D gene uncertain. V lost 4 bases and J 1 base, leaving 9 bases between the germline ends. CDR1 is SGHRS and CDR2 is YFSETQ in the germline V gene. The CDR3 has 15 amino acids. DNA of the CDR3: TGCGCCAGCAGCCTTACCCTATCTGGGGCCAACGTCCTGACTTTC. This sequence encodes CASSLTLSGANVLTF.

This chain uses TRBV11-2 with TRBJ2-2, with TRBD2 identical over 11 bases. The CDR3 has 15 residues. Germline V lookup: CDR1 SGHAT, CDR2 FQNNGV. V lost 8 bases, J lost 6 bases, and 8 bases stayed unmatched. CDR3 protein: CASVLLAGAPGELFF. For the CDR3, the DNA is TGTGCCAGCGTACTACTAGCGGGAGCTCCCGGGGAGCTGTTTTTT.

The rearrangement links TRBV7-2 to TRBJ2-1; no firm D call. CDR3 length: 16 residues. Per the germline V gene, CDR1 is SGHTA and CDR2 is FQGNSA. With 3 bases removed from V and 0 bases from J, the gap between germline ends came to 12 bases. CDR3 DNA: TGTGCCAGCAGCTTTTTAGCCCGCCACTCCTACAATGAGCAGTTCTTC. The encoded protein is CASSFLARHSYNEQFF. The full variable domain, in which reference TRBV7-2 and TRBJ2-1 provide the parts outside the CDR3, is GAGVSQSPSNKVTEKGKDVELRCDPISGHTALYWYRQSLGQGLEFLIYFQGNSAPDKSGLPSDRFSAERTGGSVSTLTIQRTQQEDSAVYLCASSFLARHSYNEQFFGPGTRLTVL.

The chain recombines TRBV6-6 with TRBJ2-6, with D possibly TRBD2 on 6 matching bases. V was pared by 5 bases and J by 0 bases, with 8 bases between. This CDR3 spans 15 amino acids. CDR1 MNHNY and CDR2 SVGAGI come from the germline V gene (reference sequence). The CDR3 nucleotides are TGTGCCAGCAGTCCGGGGGACTCTGGGGCCAACGTCCTGACTTTC. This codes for CASSPGDSGANVLTF.

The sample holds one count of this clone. CDR3 DNA sequence: TGTGCCAGCAGTTTCCTAGCGGGAAAGCCCATAATCTACGAGCAGTACTTC. It codes for CASSFLAGKPIIYEQYF. The chain is built from TRBV28 and TRBJ2-7; TRBD2 matches at 9 bases. Germline V lookup: CDR1 MDHEN, CDR2 SYDVKM. V gave up 3 bases and J gave up 3 bases; unmatched junction bases: 12. There are 17 residues in the CDR3.